The source of this TCR beta chain is a study of T cell responses to AZD1222 COVID-19 vaccine. The study's findings and limits: AZD1222 recipients seropositive at baseline numbered only 6 or 7.

Samples with a second dose at about 4 or about 12 weeks were pooled together. The V segment lost 3 bases and the J segment 3 bases; nucleotides outside the gene matches: 6. The CDR3 has 15 residues. Germline V CDR1 and CDR2: KGHSH, LQKENI. To note about this clone: The antigen remains undetermined.

The repertoire was sequenced with immunoSEQ multiplex PCR; TCRdb's copy has only in-frame clones and lacks some. The repertoire has 95,000 to 100,000 clones, about four fifths of them found once; the top ten carry about 14%. Sequences were derived from peripheral blood, sampled 28 days after the second AZD1222 dose. This TCR derives from an adult who received the AZD1222 COVID-19 vaccine. The rearrangement links TRBV18 to TRBJ2-7; TRBD1 aligns across 9 bases. The CDR3 nucleotides read TGTGCCAGCTCACCCGGAAGACAGGGGGTCTACGAGCAGTACTTC. Its translation: CASSPGRQGVYEQYF.